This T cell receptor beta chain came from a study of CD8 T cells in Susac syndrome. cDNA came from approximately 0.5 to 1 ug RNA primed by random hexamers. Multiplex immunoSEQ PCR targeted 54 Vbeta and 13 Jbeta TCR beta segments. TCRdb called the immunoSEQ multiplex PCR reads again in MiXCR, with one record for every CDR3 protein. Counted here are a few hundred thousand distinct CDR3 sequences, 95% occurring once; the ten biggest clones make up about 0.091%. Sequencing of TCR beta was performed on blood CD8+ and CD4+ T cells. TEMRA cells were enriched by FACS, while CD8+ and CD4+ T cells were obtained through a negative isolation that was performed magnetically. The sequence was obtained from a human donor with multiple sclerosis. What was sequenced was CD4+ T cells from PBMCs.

This chain's CDR3 is CATQGRGGQPQHF. CDR3 DNA sequence: TGTGCCACCCAGGGGCGGGGTGGGCAGCCCCAGCATTTT. The chain has TRBV24-1 and TRBJ1-5; the D gene is possibly TRBD1 (6 bases). The CDR3 covers 13 residues. V lost 9 bases, J lost 7 bases, and 15 bases lay in between. The germline V gene has CDR1 KGHDR and CDR2 SFDVKD.